Each of the 25 T cell receptor beta chains below was sequenced from the same sample in a study of metastatic and nonmetastatic thyroid tumors. TCRdb recomputed clones from the PCR reads via MiXCR. Here the sample spans around 30,000 clones, about 15% being singletons. Not a single patient had been given any form of treatment at any point before undergoing thyroid surgery. The sequencing input was blood. These receptors originate from a male donor with papillary thyroid cancer or a benign thyroid nodule (not recorded which). Some clones in this sample may be carry-over from other donors' samples.

This clone was picked up a small number of times. The chain employs TRBV6-2 or TRBV6-3 and TRBJ2-7, with D unresolved. CDR3 length: 15 amino acids. The germline V gene encodes CDR1 MNHEY and CDR2 SVGEGT. Deletions cut 2 bases from V and 9 bases from J, with 20 bases between. CDR3: CASSYGGTEAKGQYF. In nucleotides, the CDR3 is TGTGCCAGCAGTTACGGTGGTACAGAGGCTAAGGGGCAGTACTTC.

This clone is medium-sized. Other DNA sequences of this sample code for an identical CDR3. The chain links TRBV12-3 or TRBV12-4 to TRBJ2-7; D is possibly TRBD1 (6 bases). CDR3 length: 13 amino acids. Trimming took off 7 bases at V and 3 bases at J, with 13 bases between the two ends. CDR3 bases: TGTGCCAGCACCTTGGACAGCCACTACGAGCAGTACTTC. It yields the protein CASTLDSHYEQYF.

Comment on this clone: At one end the junction does not follow the germline gene, possibly because of a read error. The V and J genes are TRBV20-1 and TRBJ2-1, with 9 positions matching TRBD1. The germline gives CDR1 DFQATT, CDR2 SNEGSKA (reference sequence). This CDR3 spans 15 amino acids. CDR3 sequence (DNA): TGCAGTTCTAGCTGGGGACAGGGAGATATTGGTGAGCAGTTCTTC. Translation gives CSSSWGQGDIGEQFF.

The chain carries TRBV28 and TRBJ2-1, with 10 bases identical to TRBD1. CDR3 length: 13 amino acids. Germline-derived CDR1 and CDR2 are MDHEN and SYDVKM. In DNA form, the CDR3 reads TGTCCCAACATCAGACAGGGGGCGCTTTTGCAGTTCTTC. It is translated as CPNIRQGALLQFF.

This clone was counted between two and nine times. The junction does not match germline at one end; this may be a read error. Distinct nucleotide sequences in the sample also encode this CDR3. This rearrangement joins TRBV6-1 to TRBJ1-3, with D unclear. The germline V gene has CDR1 MNHNS and CDR2 SASEGT. The CDR3 totals 14 residues. The CDR3 DNA follows: TGTGCCACACTCCCAAAGGAGGCCGGAAACACAATATATTTT. It codes for CATLPKEAGNTIYF.

This clone was picked up many times. The chain links TRBV5-1 to TRBJ1-2; 7 nucleotides match TRBD1. This CDR3 comprises 15 residues. The J segment lost 4 bases and the V segment lost 4 bases, leaving 10 bases of the junction unmatched. CDR1 is SGHRS and CDR2 is YFSETQ in the germline V gene. The CDR3: CASSAYLDRVYGYTF. For the CDR3, the DNA is TGCGCCAGCAGCGCCTATCTAGACAGGGTCTATGGCTACACCTTC.

This clone showed up many times. The V and J genes are TRBV2 and TRBJ1-2, with D uncertain. The CDR3 consists of 14 residues. Germline lookup yields CDR1 SNHLY and CDR2 FYNNEI. Trimming shortened V by 7 bases and J by 0 bases, and 12 bases separated the two germline ends. This CDR3 is CASIRTWTNYGYTF. In DNA, the CDR3 is TGTGCCAGCATTCGAACCTGGACTAACTATGGCTACACCTTC. The full variable domain, with the rest looked up from reference TRBV2 and TRBJ1-2, is EPEVTQTPSHQVTQMGQEVILRCVPISNHLYFYWYRQILGQKVEFLVSFYNNEISEKSEIFDDQFSVERPDGSNFTLKIRSTKLEDSAMYFCASIRTWTNYGYTFGSGTRLTVV.

In this sample, this clone turned up many times. The CDR3 bases are TGTGCCAGCAGTGAGGGGTGGACGGGAAATCAGCCCCAGCATTTT. Translating it yields CASSEGWTGNQPQHF. The V call is TRBV6-1, the J call TRBJ1-5, with no clear D. Germline loops: CDR1 MNHNS, CDR2 SASEGT. Between the trimmed V and J ends, which lost 3 bases and 4 bases, there was a span of 13 bases. The CDR3 totals 15 residues.

This clone was detected ten times or more. The CDR3 sequence: CASSFGGVYEQYF. CDR3 in DNA: TGTGCCAGCAGCTTTGGGGGGGTTTACGAGCAGTACTTC. The V and J genes are TRBV7-9 and TRBJ2-7; 7 bases agree with TRBD2. The germline V gene has CDR1 SEHNR and CDR2 FQNEAQ (reference sequence). This CDR3 has 13 amino acids. The J segment lost 4 bases and the V segment lost 3 bases, leaving 3 bases of the junction unmatched. The full variable domain, with the rest looked up from reference TRBV7-9 and TRBJ2-7, is DTGVSQNPRHKITKRGQNVTFRCDPISEHNRLYWYRQTLGQGPEFLTYFQNEAQLEKSRLLSDRFSAERPKGSFSTLEIQRTEQGDSAMYLCASSFGGVYEQYFGPGTRLTVT.

This clone ranks as medium-sized. The chain's CDR3 is CASREAADSGNTIYF. The CDR3 bases are TGCGCCAGCAGGGAGGCTGCCGACTCTGGAAACACCATATATTTT. The V and J genes are TRBV10-2 and TRBJ1-3; D remains unclear. Trimming pared 6 bases from V and 0 bases from J, leaving 12 bases between. The CDR3 has 15 amino acids. CDR1 is WSHSY, CDR2 SAAADI, per germline.

This clone was found many times. The V call is TRBV6-1, the J call TRBJ1-5; weak D call: TRBD1 (5 bases). Germline CDR1 reads MNHNS; CDR2 reads SASEGT. The CDR3 is 12 residues long. Trimming stripped 11 bases from V and 6 bases from J, with 14 bases between. CDR3 amino acids: CAATVFGQPQHF. CDR3 DNA sequence: TGTGCCGCGACAGTTTTTGGTCAGCCCCAGCATTTT.

This chain joins TRBV11-2 and TRBJ2-2; perhaps TRBD1 as D (5 bases). The germline gives CDR1 SGHAT, CDR2 FQNNGV. V was shortened by 3 bases and J by 6 bases, with 20 bases between the two germline ends. The CDR3 runs 17 residues. The CDR3: CASSLVWISGLAGELFF. The CDR3 nucleotides are TGTGCCAGCAGCTTGGTTTGGATTTCAGGGTTGGCCGGGGAGCTGTTTTTT.

The J gene is TRBJ2-7, the V gene TRBV5-1; 7 bases agree with TRBD2. This CDR3 has 13 residues. Germline values: CDR1 SGHRS, CDR2 YFSETQ. The ends lost 2 bases at V and 6 bases at J; junction bases unmatched: 5. The CDR3 DNA follows: TGCGCCAGCAGCTTTGGTCTAGCGGTCGAGCAGTACTTC. Protein sequence: CASSFGLAVEQYF.

There are many counts of this clone. V and J are TRBV20-1 and TRBJ1-2; TRBD1 agrees at 9 bases. Germline CDR1 DFQATT, CDR2 SNEGSKA (reference sequence). J lost 6 bases, V lost 3 bases, and 8 bases had no gene match. CDR3 length: 14 residues. The CDR3 reads CSARGDRVLDGYTF. The CDR3 DNA sequence: TGCAGTGCTAGGGGGGACAGGGTTTTAGATGGCTACACCTTC.

This clone showed up many times. The V gene is TRBV20-1, the J gene TRBJ2-7, with 10 bases fitting TRBD2. V lost 0 bases, J lost 4 bases, and 6 bases stayed unmatched. The CDR3 is 15 amino acids. CDR1 is DFQATT and CDR2 is SNEGSKA in the germline V gene (reference sequence). The CDR3 sequence: CSARDVRTSGYEQYF. CDR3 bases: TGCAGTGCTAGAGATGTCCGGACTAGCGGATACGAGCAGTACTTC.

The rearrangement uses TRBV6-6 and TRBJ2-5; D possibly corresponds to TRBD1 (6 bases). Trimming took off 0 bases at V and 5 bases at J, with 16 bases between the two ends. This CDR3 comprises 16 residues. Germline V CDR1 and CDR2: MNHNY, SVGAGI (reference sequence). The CDR3 DNA sequence: TGTGCCAGCAGTTACTCGAACGCACAGGGCGGGGAGACCCAGTACTTC. Translation gives CASSYSNAQGGETQYF.

This clone has a count of ten or more. The chain is built from TRBV3-1 and TRBJ2-1; 11 nucleotides align to TRBD2. The length of the CDR3 is 15 residues. V dropped 4 bases and J dropped 8; count of bases not matched to a gene: 7. Germline CDR1 reads LGHDT; CDR2 reads YNNKEL (reference sequence). The CDR3 reads CASSRSGRALDEQFF. As DNA, the CDR3 is TGTGCCAGCAGCCGTAGCGGGAGGGCCCTCGATGAGCAGTTCTTC.

V gene TRBV28 combines with J gene TRBJ1-3; D gene ambiguous. The germline CDR1 and CDR2 sequences are MDHEN and SYDVKM. Trimming shortened V by 6 bases and J by 0 bases, and 6 bases separated the two germline ends. The CDR3 totals 13 residues. The CDR3 loop reads CASRWISGNTIYF. The CDR3 region has the DNA TGTGCCAGCAGGTGGATCTCTGGAAACACCATATATTTT.

This clone was seen many times. V and J are TRBV18 and TRBJ2-5, with 11 bases lining up with TRBD2. The CDR3 sequence is 16 residues long. Per germline, CDR1 KGHSH and CDR2 LQKENI. The junction had 3 bases not matched to a gene; V was cut back by 2 bases and J by 1 base. The CDR3 sequence: CASSPSSGRSQETQYF. The CDR3 DNA is TGTGCCAGCTCACCATCTAGCGGGAGGTCCCAAGAGACCCAGTACTTC.

This clone was counted many times. This rearrangement joins TRBV6-1 to TRBJ2-1, with a tentative D call TRBD2 (5 bases). This CDR3 spans 14 amino acids. Per the germline V gene, CDR1 is MNHNS and CDR2 is SASEGT. V lost 5 bases and J 6 bases, leaving 14 bases between the germline ends. In nucleotides, the CDR3 is TGTGCCAGCAGTCTTCGACCGGCGGGCAATGAGCAGTTCTTC. It is translated as CASSLRPAGNEQFF.

This clone was observed many times. V usage is TRBV30 and J usage is TRBJ1-3; unclear D gene. The CDR3 contains 14 residues. V lost 2 bases and J 0 bases, leaving 8 bases between the germline ends. Germline CDR1 and CDR2: GTSNPN and SVGIG (reference sequence). CDR3 in DNA: TGTGCCTGGAGTAGAGGGAGCTCTGGAAACACCATATATTTT. It specifies CAWSRGSSGNTIYF.

In its sample, this clone was seen many times. The V call is TRBV3-1, the J call TRBJ2-2; 14 bases map to TRBD2. V gave up 1 base and J gave up 3 bases; unmatched junction bases: 4. The germline CDR1 and CDR2 sequences are LGHDT and YNNKEL (reference sequence). This CDR3 region has 18 residues. The CDR3 DNA sequence: TGTGCCAGCAGCCAAGGGGGACTAGCGGGAGTGGACACCGGGGAGCTGTTTTTT. It specifies CASSQGGLAGVDTGELFF.

This clone showed up many times. This chain connects TRBV20-1 to TRBJ1-2, with D uncertain. CDR1 DFQATT and CDR2 SNEGSKA come from the germline V gene (reference sequence). This CDR3 contains 14 residues. The germline V and J ends were trimmed by 6 bases and 5 bases, with 19 bases remaining between them. The CDR3 loop reads CSASGVGDSYGYTF. CDR3 nucleotide sequence: TGCAGTGCCTCCGGGGTTGGGGATTCTTATGGCTACACCTTC.

This clone was picked up many times. The V and J genes are TRBV12-3 or TRBV12-4 and TRBJ1-5; D is possibly TRBD1 (5 bases). The CDR3 totals 14 residues. Trimming took 4 bases from V and 5 from J, leaving 12 bases between them. The CDR3 DNA follows: TGTGCCAGCAGTTGGTCCGGGACGGATCAGCCCCAGCATTTT. Translation gives CASSWSGTDQPQHF.

The V and J genes are TRBV6-1 and TRBJ1-2; 9 bases are shared with TRBD1. Germline CDR1 reads MNHNS; CDR2 reads SASEGT. This CDR3 spans 13 amino acids. V lost 8 bases and J lost 8; bases outside the gene matches: 9. CDR3 coding DNA: TGTGCCAGCTACGAGACAGGGGGAGAAGGCTACACCTTC. Translating it yields CASYETGGEGYTF.